The source of this T cell receptor (beta chain) is a study of T-cell reconstitution after alpha-beta-depleted transplantation in children. A library of TCRbeta sequences, prepared with unique molecular identifiers, was generated. Each CDR3 protein gets one entry after TCRdb re-called the PCR reads with MiXCR. Seen here are 200,000 to 250,000 distinct CDR3 sequences, roughly 9% observed once, and the top ten hold about 6%. The material was PBMCs from the stem cell graft donor, obtained from the stem cell graft. This sequence originates from a human donor who donated a stem cell graft to a child with acute lymphoblastic leukemia.

Here the CDR3 reads CASSQVSSTNYGYTF. The CDR3 coding sequence is TGCGCCAGCAGCCAAGTGAGCTCCACTAACTATGGCTACACCTTC. The gene calls are TRBV4-1 and TRBJ1-2, with D hard to call. The V gene lost 1 base and the J gene lost 0 bases, with 9 bases spanning the gap. CDR1 is MGHRA and CDR2 is YSYEKL in the germline V gene. This CDR3 region has 15 residues.